This TCR beta chain stems from a study of CD8+CD57+ T cells in acquired aplastic anemia. Study information: The sorted CD4+ and CD8+ cells yielded an average approximately 3 ug of DNA.

Profiling that covered TCR beta VDJ and CDR3 relied on genomic DNA as its template. TCRdb called the reads again in MiXCR, with one record for every CDR3 protein. The sample records around 200,000 distinct CDR3 sequences, less than 70% being singletons. This clonotype has a count of ten or more. The antigen remains unidentified. Between the trimmed V and J ends, which lost 4 bases and 7 bases, there was a span of 13 bases. The CDR3 covers 13 residues. The germline CDR1 and CDR2 sequences are LGHNA and YSLEER. Overall study findings and caveats: Fewer than 30 CD8+ CDR3 sequences were shared between patients and controls. Any difference that existed in CD8+ Simpson's diversity between patients and controls was not significant.

The chain links TRBV4-3 to TRBJ1-2; TRBD1 is a possible D gene (6 bases). Material for sequencing was sorted CD4+, CD8+, or CD8+CD57+ T cells (not recorded which) from PBMCs. The clonotype originates from a human donor in good health, serving as a control. The CDR3 loop reads CASSLVQGTGYTF. In nucleotides, the CDR3 is TGCGCCAGCAGCCTAGTTCAGGGGACTGGCTACACCTTC.